One and the same sample provided the 9 T cell receptor beta chains below, sequenced in a study of blood T cell repertoires in COVID-19. Here immunoSEQ multiplex PCR was the method, and the copy in TCRdb shows in-frame clones only, minus some. The sample shows fewer than 200,000 clones, over 80% of them seen only once. Sequencing used peripheral blood. These receptors all come from a woman in her 50s with acute or convalescent COVID-19.

The chain is built from TRBV6-2 or TRBV6-3 and TRBJ2-3; 9 bases map to TRBD2. CDR1 is MNHEY, CDR2 SVGEGT, per germline. This CDR3 is built from 17 residues. The V gene end was trimmed by 5 bases and the J gene end by 2 bases; junction bases not matched to a gene: 11. This chain's CDR3 is CASSRRVAGDTTDTQYF. The CDR3 DNA follows: TGTGCCAGCAGTCGCCGGGTAGCGGGGGACACCACAGATACGCAGTATTTT.

The CDR3 loop is CASSYRQGGTEAFF. CDR3 sequence (DNA): TGTGCCAGCAGTTATCGGCAGGGGGGCACTGAAGCTTTCTTT. The chain has TRBV6-6 and TRBJ1-1; 7 positions agree with TRBD1. The V and J ends lost 3 bases and 4 bases, in that order; junction bases with no gene match: 5. The CDR3 is made up of 14 amino acids. The germline V gene encodes CDR1 MNHNY and CDR2 SVGAGI (reference sequence).

This rearrangement joins TRBV6-2 or TRBV6-3 to TRBJ2-3; 10 positions agree with TRBD2. The junction had 6 bases not matched to a gene; V was cut back by 0 bases and J by 0 bases. CDR3 length equals 18 residues. Germline V gene lookup returns CDR1 MNHEY and CDR2 SVGEGT. DNA of the CDR3: TGTGCCAGCAGTTACTCGTGGCTAGCGGGGGTGAGCACAGATACGCAGTATTTT. Translation: CASSYSWLAGVSTDTQYF.

V is TRBV30 and J is TRBJ1-1; no clear D gene. CDR3 length: 15 residues. Deletions cut 3 bases from V and 0 bases from J, with 14 bases between. Germline CDR1 reads GTSNPN; CDR2 reads SVGIG (reference sequence). For the CDR3, the DNA is TGTGCCTGGAGCCTCGGCGGACTCATGAACACTGAAGCTTTCTTT. Translation gives CAWSLGGLMNTEAFF.

The chain links TRBV6-4 to TRBJ2-7, with 11 nucleotides matching TRBD2. Trimming took 8 bases from V and 1 from J; bases not matched to a gene: 10. Germline CDR1 is MRHNA and CDR2 is SNTAGT. This CDR3 has 16 residues. This CDR3 is CASLSPSSGGSYEQYF. The DNA for the CDR3 is TGTGCCAGCCTTTCCCCCTCTAGCGGGGGGTCCTACGAGCAGTACTTC.

The CDR3 DNA reads as TGTGCCTGGAGTAGCGAAACCTACGAGCAGTACTTC. As protein: CAWSSETYEQYF. The genes are TRBV30 and TRBJ2-7; the D is unclear. CDR3 length: 12 residues. The germline V gene encodes CDR1 GTSNPN and CDR2 SVGIG (reference sequence). The V end lost 2 bases, the J end lost 2 bases, and 7 bases lay between the germline ends.

A single count supports this clone. The genes are TRBV29-1 and TRBJ2-3, with 11 bases lining up with TRBD2. Germline CDR1 is SQVTM and CDR2 is ANQGSEA. With V trimmed by 6 bases and J by 6 bases, 8 bases remained unmatched. This CDR3 is 14 amino acids long. The CDR3 bases are TGCAGCGTCCGTAGCGGGGGGGCCTGGGATACGCAGTATTTT. As protein: CSVRSGGAWDTQYF.

The rearrangement uses TRBV4-3 and TRBJ2-5, with D perhaps matching TRBD2 (6 bases). This CDR3 has 14 amino acids. Trimming took 0 bases from V and 9 from J, leaving 14 bases between them. Germline V gene data show CDR1 as LGHNA and CDR2 as YSLEER. The CDR3 is CASSQDGGALAQYF. The CDR3 coding sequence is TGCGCCAGCAGCCAAGATGGCGGGGCCTTAGCCCAGTACTTC.

The V call is TRBV6-5, the J call TRBJ2-3; a weak D match, TRBD2 (5 bases). V was clipped by 7 bases and J by 5 bases, with 16 bases between them. The CDR3 loop spans 14 amino acids. Germline loops: CDR1 MNHEY, CDR2 SVGAGI. The chain's CDR3 is CASTSGFLGDTQYF. The CDR3 DNA reads as TGTGCCAGCACTTCGGGGTTCCTTGGAGATACGCAGTATTTT.